This T cell receptor beta chain was sequenced in a study of tumor-infiltrating lymphocytes in primary liver carcinoma. Germline lookup yields CDR1 SNHLY and CDR2 FYNNEI. Trimming took 7 bases from V and 6 from J; bases not matched to a gene: 12. There are 16 residues in the CDR3. From approximately 20-30 mg of unsorted bulk tissue, DNA and RNA were co-extracted together. A constant-region primer served to make TCR beta cDNA from 500 to 550 ng total RNA. Libraries of TCR beta came from three nested multiplex PCR rounds with slightly modified ARM-PCR. The first two PCR rounds, roughly 9 cycles each, used TRBV1-TRBV30 forward primers and a C-beta reverse primer. MiXCR, applied by TCRdb to the multiplex PCR reads, yields one record per CDR3 protein. The table lists tens of thousands of distinct CDR3 sequences, about 77% of them singletons, with around 22% in the top ten.

This receptor was taken from a man aged 35 to 55 with primary liver carcinoma and hepatitis B virus infection. Sequencing was done on a sample of liver tumor tissue from sampling region 5. Stated subset: tumor region T5, tumor centre. The rearrangement joins TRBV2 to TRBJ2-1; 10 bases agree with TRBD2. The CDR3 region has the DNA TGTGCCAGCACAAACTTAGGGACTAGCGATAGCAATGAGCAGTTCTTC. As protein: CASTNLGTSDSNEQFF.